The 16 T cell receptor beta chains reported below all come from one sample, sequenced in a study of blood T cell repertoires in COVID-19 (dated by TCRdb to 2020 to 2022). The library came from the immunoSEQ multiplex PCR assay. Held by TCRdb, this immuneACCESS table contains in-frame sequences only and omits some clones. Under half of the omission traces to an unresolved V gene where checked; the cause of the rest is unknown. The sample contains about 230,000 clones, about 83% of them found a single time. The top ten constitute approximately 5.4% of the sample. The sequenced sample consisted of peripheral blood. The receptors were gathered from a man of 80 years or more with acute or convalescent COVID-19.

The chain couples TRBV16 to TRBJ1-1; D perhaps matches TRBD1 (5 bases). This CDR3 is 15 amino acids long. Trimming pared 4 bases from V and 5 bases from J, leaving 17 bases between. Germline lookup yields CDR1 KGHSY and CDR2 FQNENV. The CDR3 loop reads CASSPTRAGKTEAFF. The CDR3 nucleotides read TGTGCCAGCAGCCCCACCCGGGCAGGGAAGACTGAAGCTTTCTTT.

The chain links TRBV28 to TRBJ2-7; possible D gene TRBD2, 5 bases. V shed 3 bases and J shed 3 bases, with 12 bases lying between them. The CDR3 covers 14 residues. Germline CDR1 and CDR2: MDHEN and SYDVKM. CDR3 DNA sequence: TGTGCCAGCAGTTTGGGCGGGCTCGGCTACGAGCAGTACTTC. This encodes CASSLGGLGYEQYF.

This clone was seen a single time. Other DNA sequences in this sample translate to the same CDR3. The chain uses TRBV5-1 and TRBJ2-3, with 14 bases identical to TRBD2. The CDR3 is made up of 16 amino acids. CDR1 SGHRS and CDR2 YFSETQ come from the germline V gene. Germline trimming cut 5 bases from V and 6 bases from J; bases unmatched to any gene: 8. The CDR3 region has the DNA TGCGCCAGCAGGGCCGGGACTAGCGGGAGTACCGATACGCAGTATTTT. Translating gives CASRAGTSGSTDTQYF. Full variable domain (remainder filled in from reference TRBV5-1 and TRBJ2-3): KAGVTQTPRYLIKTRGQQVTLSCSPISGHRSVSWYQQTPGQGLQFLFEYFSETQRNKGNFPGRFSGRQFSNSRSEMNVSTLELGDSALYLCASRAGTSGSTDTQYFGPGTRLTVL.

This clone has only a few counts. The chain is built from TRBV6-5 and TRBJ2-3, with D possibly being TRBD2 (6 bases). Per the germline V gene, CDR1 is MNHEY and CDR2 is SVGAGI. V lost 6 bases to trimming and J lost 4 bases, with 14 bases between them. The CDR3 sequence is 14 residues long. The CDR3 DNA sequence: TGTGCCAGCAGAGACGGGAGCCTGGCAGATACGCAGTATTTT. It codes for CASRDGSLADTQYF.

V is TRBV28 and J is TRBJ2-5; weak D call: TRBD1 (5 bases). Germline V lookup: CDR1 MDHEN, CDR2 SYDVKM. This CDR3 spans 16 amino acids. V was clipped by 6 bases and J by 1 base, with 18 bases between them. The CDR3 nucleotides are TGTGCCAGCAGCAACCCCGGCAGGGCCTTCCAAGAGACCCAGTACTTC. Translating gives CASSNPGRAFQETQYF.

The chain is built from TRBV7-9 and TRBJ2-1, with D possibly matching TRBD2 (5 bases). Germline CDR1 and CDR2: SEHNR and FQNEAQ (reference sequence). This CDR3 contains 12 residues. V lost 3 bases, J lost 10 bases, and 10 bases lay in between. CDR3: CASSLRAWEQFF. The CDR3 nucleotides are TGTGCCAGCAGCTTGAGGGCGTGGGAGCAGTTCTTC.

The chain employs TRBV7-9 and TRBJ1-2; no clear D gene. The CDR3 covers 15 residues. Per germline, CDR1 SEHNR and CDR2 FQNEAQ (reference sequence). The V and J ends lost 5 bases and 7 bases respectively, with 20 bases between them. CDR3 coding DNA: TGTGCCAGCAGCCGCTCGCTGCGAACTATGGTTGGCTACACCTTC. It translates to CASSRSLRTMVGYTF.

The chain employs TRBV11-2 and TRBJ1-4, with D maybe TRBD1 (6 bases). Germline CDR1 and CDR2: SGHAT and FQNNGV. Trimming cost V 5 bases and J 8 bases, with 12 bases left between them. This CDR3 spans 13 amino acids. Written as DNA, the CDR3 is TGTGCCAGCAGCGAACAGGGCGGCGAAAAACTGTTTTTT. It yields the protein CASSEQGGEKLFF.

The CDR3 DNA sequence: TGTGCCAGCAGTGAAGAGGGGACAGGCTTAACGAAGGCTTTCTTT. It is translated as CASSEEGTGLTKAFF. The J gene is TRBJ1-1, the V gene TRBV6-1, with 8 bases lining up with TRBD1. The germline V gene has CDR1 MNHNS and CDR2 SASEGT. CDR3 length: 15 residues. V shed 1 base and J 11 bases; nucleotides not matched to a gene: 12.

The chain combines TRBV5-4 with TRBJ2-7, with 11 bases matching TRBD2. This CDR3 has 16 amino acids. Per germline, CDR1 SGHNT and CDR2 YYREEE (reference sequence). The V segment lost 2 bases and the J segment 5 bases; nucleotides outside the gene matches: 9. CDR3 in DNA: TGTGCCAGCAGCTTTGTAGCGGGGGGGCCCCACCACGAGCAGTACTTC. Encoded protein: CASSFVAGGPHHEQYF.

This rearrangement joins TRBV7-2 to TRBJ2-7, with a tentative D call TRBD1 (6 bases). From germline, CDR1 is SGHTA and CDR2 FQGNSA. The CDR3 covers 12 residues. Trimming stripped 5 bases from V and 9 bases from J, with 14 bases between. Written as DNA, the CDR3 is TGTGCCAGCAGCACAACAGGGTTAGCGCAGTACTTC. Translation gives CASSTTGLAQYF.

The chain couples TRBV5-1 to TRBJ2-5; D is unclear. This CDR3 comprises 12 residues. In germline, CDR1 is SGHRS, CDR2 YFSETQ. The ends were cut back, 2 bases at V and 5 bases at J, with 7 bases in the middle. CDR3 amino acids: CASSFSRETQYF. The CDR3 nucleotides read TGCGCCAGCAGCTTCTCACGGGAGACCCAGTACTTC.

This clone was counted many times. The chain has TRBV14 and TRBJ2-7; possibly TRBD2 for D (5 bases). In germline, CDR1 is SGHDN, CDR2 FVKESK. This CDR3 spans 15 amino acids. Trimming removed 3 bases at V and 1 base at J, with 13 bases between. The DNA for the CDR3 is TGTGCCAGCAGCCACCCCGCGACGGGGTCCTACGAGCAGTACTTC. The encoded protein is CASSHPATGSYEQYF.

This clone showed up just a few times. The CDR3 coding sequence is TGTGCCAGCAGTCGGTATCCGAAAGACAATGAGCAGTTCTTC. This translates into CASSRYPKDNEQFF. The chain couples TRBV9 to TRBJ2-1, with D hard to call. The CDR3 length is 14 residues. Germline CDR1 reads SGDLS; CDR2 reads YYNGEE. V was clipped by 5 bases and J by 5 bases, with 14 bases between them.

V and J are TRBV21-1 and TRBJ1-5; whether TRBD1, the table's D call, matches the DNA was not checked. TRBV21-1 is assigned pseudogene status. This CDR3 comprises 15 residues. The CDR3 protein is CASSKGPPQAQPQHF. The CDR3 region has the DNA TGTGCCAGCAGCAAAGGACCCCCACAGGCCCAGCCCCAGCATTTT.

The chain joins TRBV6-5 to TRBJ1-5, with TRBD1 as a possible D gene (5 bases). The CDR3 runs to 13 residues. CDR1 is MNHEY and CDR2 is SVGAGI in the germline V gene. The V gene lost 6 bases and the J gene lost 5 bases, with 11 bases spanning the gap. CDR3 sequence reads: CASSSIGDQPQHF. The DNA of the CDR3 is TGTGCCAGCAGCTCGATAGGGGATCAGCCCCAGCATTTT.